The present T cell receptor (beta chain) was sequenced within a study of T cell repertoires in cytomegalovirus infection. As for the study in general: The public TCR beta signatures pointed to both CMV infection and matching HLA type.

The germline CDR1 and CDR2 sequences are DFQATT and SNEGSKA (reference sequence). V shed 3 bases, J shed 2 bases, and the junction held 18 bases outside the gene matches. This CDR3 is 19 amino acids long. TCRdb independently ran MiXCR on the reads; one entry per CDR3 protein. The table has more than 400,000 distinct CDR3 sequences, around 27% seen once. With respect to this clonotype: Antigen: not known.

Study findings and constraints: In two of eight donors, the top clonotype was HLA-C-restricted CMV-specific. CMV carriers with the relevant HLA were identified by cumulative public TCR beta family frequency.

The receptor was derived from a human donor in good health (CMV status not recorded). Some clones in this sample may be carry-over from other donors' samples. The chain joins TRBV20-1 to TRBJ2-7; 11 bases line up with TRBD2. Sequenced input: PBMCs. Here the CDR3 reads CSASGGGASGRPIPYEQYF. DNA of the CDR3: TGCAGTGCTAGTGGGGGAGGGGCTAGCGGGAGGCCGATTCCCTACGAGCAGTACTTC.